Listed here are 11 T cell receptor beta chains from one sample, sequenced in a study of Tregs in tolerant kidney transplant recipients. Profiling relied on immunoSEQ multiplex PCR, and the TCRdb table lists in-frame clones only, not all of them. This table holds 85,000 to 95,000 clones, roughly 92% found once. Material: CD8+ T cells from blood. Receptors originate from a human donor in good health.

This chain joins TRBV5-6 and TRBJ2-5; 11 positions match TRBD2. This CDR3 is 14 amino acids long. Germline lookup yields CDR1 SGHDT and CDR2 YYEEEE. J gave up 5 bases and V 4 bases, and 4 bases lay outside the gene matches. The CDR3 sequence is CASSAGLAVETQYF. The CDR3 nucleotides read TGTGCCAGCAGCGCGGGACTAGCGGTGGAGACCCAGTACTTC.

V is TRBV29-1 and J is TRBJ1-3; possibly TRBD1 for D (5 bases). The V and J ends lost 6 bases and 4 bases respectively, with 16 bases between them. The length of the CDR3 is 14 residues. Germline CDR1 SQVTM, CDR2 ANQGSEA. As DNA, the CDR3 is TGCAGCGTATTGGGGGGGAGCGCCGGAAACACCATATATTTT. Translating gives CSVLGGSAGNTIYF.

J is TRBJ1-3 and V is TRBV4-2; D uncertain. This CDR3 has 12 amino acids. The V and J ends lost 4 bases and 2 bases respectively, with 3 bases between them. Germline lookup yields CDR1 LGHNA and CDR2 YNFKEQ. CDR3 DNA: TGTGCCAGCAGCCCTACTGGAAACACCATATATTTT. Translating it yields CASSPTGNTIYF.

The chain combines TRBV5-1 with TRBJ2-5, with 11 bases aligning to TRBD2. This CDR3 comprises 16 residues. The junction had 9 bases not matched to a gene; V was cut back by 7 bases and J by 1 base. Germline loops: CDR1 SGHRS, CDR2 YFSETQ. CDR3 region: CASRQGTSGIQETQYF. CDR3 nucleotide sequence: TGCGCCAGCCGACAGGGGACTAGCGGTATCCAAGAGACCCAGTACTTC.

The chain is built from TRBV5-4 and TRBJ2-4; 16 bases match TRBD2. CDR1 is SGHNT, CDR2 YYREEE, per germline (reference sequence). V shed 4 bases and J 1 base; nucleotides not matched to a gene: 8. There are 19 residues in the CDR3. The CDR3 DNA follows: TGTGCCAGCAGCGCGGACGGGACTAGCGGGAGGGTTGCCAAAAACATTCAGTACTTC. Amino acid sequence: CASSADGTSGRVAKNIQYF.

The chain employs TRBV7-9 and TRBJ1-2; possibly TRBD1 for D (6 bases). The CDR3 is 15 amino acids. Germline CDR1 is SEHNR and CDR2 is FQNEAQ (reference sequence). The V gene lost 6 bases and the J gene lost 0 bases, with 14 bases spanning the gap. The CDR3 spells CASSPQDRPNYGYTF. CDR3 DNA sequence: TGTGCCAGCAGTCCCCAGGACAGACCTAACTATGGCTACACCTTC.

The chain links TRBV2 to TRBJ2-1; 8 nucleotides agree with TRBD2. Germline values: CDR1 SNHLY, CDR2 FYNNEI. This CDR3 comprises 15 residues. The V and J ends lost 4 bases and 6 bases, in that order; junction bases with no gene match: 8. As DNA, the CDR3 is TGTGCCAGCAGTGCCGGGAGGGCCGCCCGCAATGAGCAGTTCTTC. Protein sequence: CASSAGRAARNEQFF.

The J gene is TRBJ2-3, the V gene TRBV7-2; D remains unclear. The CDR3 length is 14 residues. The germline V and J ends were trimmed by 5 bases and 0 bases, with 9 bases remaining between them. The germline gives CDR1 SGHTA, CDR2 FQGNSA. The DNA for the CDR3 is TGTGCCAGCAGCCTGTCGCGGAGCACAGATACGCAGTATTTT. Translating it yields CASSLSRSTDTQYF.

The rearrangement links TRBV5-1 to TRBJ1-1, with TRBD1 as a possible D gene (5 bases). V was clipped by 2 bases and J by 5 bases, with 13 bases between them. Per germline, CDR1 SGHRS and CDR2 YFSETQ. The CDR3 length is 14 residues. Here the CDR3 DNA reads TGCGCCAGCAGCTTTGCGCAGGGAAGGACTGAAGCTTTCTTT. This translates into CASSFAQGRTEAFF.

The V and J genes are TRBV6-5 and TRBJ1-1; tentatively, D is TRBD1 (5 bases). The V end was cut by 8 bases, the J end by 3 bases, with 13 bases between. Germline values: CDR1 MNHEY, CDR2 SVGAGI. The CDR3 sequence is 13 residues long. CDR3 nucleotides: TGTGCCAGCTCCTGGGGGGTGGACACTGAAGCTTTCTTT. This sequence encodes CASSWGVDTEAFF.

The chain carries TRBV7-3 and TRBJ2-3, with 9 bases matching TRBD2. CDR1 and CDR2 (germline): SGHTA, FQGTGA. V dropped 5 bases and J dropped 5; count of bases not matched to a gene: 8. The length of the CDR3 is 15 residues. CDR3 residues: CASSPLAGVGDTQYF. The DNA for the CDR3 is TGTGCCAGCAGCCCGTTAGCGGGGGTAGGAGATACGCAGTATTTT.